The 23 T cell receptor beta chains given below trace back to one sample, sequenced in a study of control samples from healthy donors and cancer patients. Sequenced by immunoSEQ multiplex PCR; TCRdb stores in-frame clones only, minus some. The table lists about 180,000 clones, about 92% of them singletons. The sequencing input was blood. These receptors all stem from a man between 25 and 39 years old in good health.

The CDR3 is CSVETPRGRRETYEQYF. CDR3 sequence (DNA): TGCAGCGTTGAAACCCCCCGGGGGAGGAGGGAAACCTACGAGCAGTACTTC. V is TRBV29-1 and J is TRBJ2-7, with D perhaps matching TRBD2 (6 bases). Germline CDR1 and CDR2: SQVTM and ANQGSEA. Trimming pared 2 bases from V and 2 bases from J, leaving 22 bases between. There are 17 residues in the CDR3.

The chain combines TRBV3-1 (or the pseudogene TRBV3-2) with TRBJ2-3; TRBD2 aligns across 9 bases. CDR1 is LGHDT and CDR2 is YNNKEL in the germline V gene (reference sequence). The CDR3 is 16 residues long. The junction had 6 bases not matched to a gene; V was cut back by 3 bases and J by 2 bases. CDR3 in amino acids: CASSQGTSTFTDTQYF. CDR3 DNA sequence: TGTGCCAGCAGCCAGGGGACTAGCACATTCACAGATACGCAGTATTTT.

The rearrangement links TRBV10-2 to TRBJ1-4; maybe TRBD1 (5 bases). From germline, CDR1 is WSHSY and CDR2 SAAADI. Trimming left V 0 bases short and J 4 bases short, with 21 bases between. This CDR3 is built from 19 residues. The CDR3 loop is CASSESIKFRGGLNEKLFF. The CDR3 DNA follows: TGCGCCAGCAGTGAGTCGATTAAATTTCGGGGCGGACTTAATGAAAAACTGTTTTTT.

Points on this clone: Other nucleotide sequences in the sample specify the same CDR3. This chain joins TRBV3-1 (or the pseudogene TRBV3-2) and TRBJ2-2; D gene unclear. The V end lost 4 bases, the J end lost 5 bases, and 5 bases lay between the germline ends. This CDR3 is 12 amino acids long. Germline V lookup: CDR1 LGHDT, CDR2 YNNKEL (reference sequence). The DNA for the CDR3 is TGTGCCAGCAGCCTTAAAACCGGGGAGCTGTTTTTT. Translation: CASSLKTGELFF.

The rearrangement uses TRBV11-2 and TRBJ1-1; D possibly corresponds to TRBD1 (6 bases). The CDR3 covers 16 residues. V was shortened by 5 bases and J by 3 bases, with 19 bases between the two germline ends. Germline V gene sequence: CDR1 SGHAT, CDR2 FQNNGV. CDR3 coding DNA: TGTGCCAGCAGCCGGTTAACAGGGAGACCGGACACTGAAGCTTTCTTT. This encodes CASSRLTGRPDTEAFF.

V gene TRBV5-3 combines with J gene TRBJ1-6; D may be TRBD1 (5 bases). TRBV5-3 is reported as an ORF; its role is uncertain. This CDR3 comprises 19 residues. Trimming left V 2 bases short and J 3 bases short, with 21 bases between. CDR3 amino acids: CARSFRDQGVGDYNSPLHF. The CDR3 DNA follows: TGTGCCAGAAGCTTCCGGGATCAGGGCGTCGGGGACTATAATTCACCCCTCCACTTT.

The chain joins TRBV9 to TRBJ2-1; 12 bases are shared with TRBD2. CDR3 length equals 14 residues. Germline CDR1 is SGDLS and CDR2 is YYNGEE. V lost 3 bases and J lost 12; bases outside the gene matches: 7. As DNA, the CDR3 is TGTGCCAGCAGCGCGGGGACTAGCGGGCGTGGGCAGTTCTTC. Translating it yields CASSAGTSGRGQFF.

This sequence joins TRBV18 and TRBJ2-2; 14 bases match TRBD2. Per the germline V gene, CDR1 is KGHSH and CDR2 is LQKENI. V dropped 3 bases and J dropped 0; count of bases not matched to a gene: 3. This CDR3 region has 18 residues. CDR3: CASSPKTSGRANTGELFF. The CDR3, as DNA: TGTGCCAGCTCACCGAAGACTAGCGGGAGGGCGAACACCGGGGAGCTGTTTTTT.

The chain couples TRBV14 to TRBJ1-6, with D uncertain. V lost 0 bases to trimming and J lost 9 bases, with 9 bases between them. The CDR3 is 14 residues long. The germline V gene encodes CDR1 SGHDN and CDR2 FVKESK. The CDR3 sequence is CASSQEEGASPLHF. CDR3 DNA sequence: TGTGCCAGCAGCCAAGAGGAGGGAGCTTCACCCCTCCACTTT.

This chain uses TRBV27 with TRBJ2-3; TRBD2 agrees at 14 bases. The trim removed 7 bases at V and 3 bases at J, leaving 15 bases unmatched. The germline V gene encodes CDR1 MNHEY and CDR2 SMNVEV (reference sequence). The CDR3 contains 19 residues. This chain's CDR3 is CASTKTGTSGRWGTDTQYF. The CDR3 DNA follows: TGTGCCAGCACCAAGACGGGGACTAGCGGGAGATGGGGGACAGATACGCAGTATTTT.

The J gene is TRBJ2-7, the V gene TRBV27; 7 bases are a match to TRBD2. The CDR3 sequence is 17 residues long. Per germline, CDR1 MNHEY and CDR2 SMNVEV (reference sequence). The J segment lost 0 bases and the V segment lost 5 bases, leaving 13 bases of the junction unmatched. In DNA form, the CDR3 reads TGTGCCAGCAGTCCGCCCGGGGCTAGCGGAACCTCCTACGAGCAGTACTTC. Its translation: CASSPPGASGTSYEQYF.

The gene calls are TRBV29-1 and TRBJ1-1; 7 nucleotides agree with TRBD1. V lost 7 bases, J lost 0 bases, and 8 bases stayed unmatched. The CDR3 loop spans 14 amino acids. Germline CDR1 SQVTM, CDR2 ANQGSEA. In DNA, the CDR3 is TGCAGCGGGCGGGACAGCCGAATGAACACTGAAGCTTTCTTT. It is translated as CSGRDSRMNTEAFF. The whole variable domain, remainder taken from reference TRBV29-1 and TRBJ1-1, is SAVISQKPSRDICQRGTSLTIQCQVDSQVTMMFWYRQQPGQSLTLIATANQGSEATYESGFVIDKFPISRPNLTFSTLTVSNMSPEDSSIYLCSGRDSRMNTEAFFGQGTRLTVV.

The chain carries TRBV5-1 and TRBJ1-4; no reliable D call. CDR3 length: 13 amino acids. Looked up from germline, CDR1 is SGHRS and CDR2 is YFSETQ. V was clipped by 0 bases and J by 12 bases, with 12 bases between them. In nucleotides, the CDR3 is TGCGCCAGCAGCTTGGCTTTAGGGCTGGAACTGTTTTTT. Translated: CASSLALGLELFF.

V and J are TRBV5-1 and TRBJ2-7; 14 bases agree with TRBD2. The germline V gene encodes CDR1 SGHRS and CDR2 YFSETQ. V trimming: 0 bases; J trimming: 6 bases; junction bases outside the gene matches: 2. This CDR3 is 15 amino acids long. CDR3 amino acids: CASSLAGTSGGEQYF. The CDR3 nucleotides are TGCGCCAGCAGCTTGGCCGGGACTAGCGGGGGCGAGCAGTACTTC.

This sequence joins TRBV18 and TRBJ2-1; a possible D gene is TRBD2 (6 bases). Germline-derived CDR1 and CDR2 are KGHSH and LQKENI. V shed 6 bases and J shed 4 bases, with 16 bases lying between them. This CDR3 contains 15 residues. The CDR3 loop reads CASSPLADSYNEQFF. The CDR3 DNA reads TGTGCCAGCTCGCCTTTAGCGGACTCTTACAATGAGCAGTTCTTC.

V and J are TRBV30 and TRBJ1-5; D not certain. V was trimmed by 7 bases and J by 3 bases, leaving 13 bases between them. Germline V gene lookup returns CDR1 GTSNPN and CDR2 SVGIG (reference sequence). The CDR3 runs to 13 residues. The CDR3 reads CASQTGSNQPQHF. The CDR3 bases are TGTGCCTCTCAGACGGGTTCCAATCAGCCCCAGCATTTT.

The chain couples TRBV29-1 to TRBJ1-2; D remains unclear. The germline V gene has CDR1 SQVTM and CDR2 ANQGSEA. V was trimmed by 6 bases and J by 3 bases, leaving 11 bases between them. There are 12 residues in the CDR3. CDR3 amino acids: CSVISNDYGYTF. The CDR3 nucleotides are TGCAGCGTCATCTCCAATGACTATGGCTACACCTTC.

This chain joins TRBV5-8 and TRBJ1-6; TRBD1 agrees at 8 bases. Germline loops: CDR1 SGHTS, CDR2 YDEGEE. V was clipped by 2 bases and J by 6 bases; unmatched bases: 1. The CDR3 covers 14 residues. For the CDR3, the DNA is TGTGCCAGCAGCTTCAGGGGGCTTAATTCACCCCTCCACTTT. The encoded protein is CASSFRGLNSPLHF.

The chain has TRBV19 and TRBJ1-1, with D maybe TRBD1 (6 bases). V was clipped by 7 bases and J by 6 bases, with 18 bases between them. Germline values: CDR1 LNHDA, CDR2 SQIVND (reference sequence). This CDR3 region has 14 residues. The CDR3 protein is CASNINPRGSEAFF. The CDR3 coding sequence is TGTGCCAGTAACATCAACCCCAGGGGTTCTGAAGCTTTCTTT.

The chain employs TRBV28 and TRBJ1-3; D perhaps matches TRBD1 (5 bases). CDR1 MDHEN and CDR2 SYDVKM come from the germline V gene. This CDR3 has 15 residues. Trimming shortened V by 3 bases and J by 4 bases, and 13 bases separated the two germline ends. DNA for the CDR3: TGTGCCAGCAGTTTTCGGGGCGCAGGGGGAAACACCATATATTTT. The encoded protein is CASSFRGAGGNTIYF.

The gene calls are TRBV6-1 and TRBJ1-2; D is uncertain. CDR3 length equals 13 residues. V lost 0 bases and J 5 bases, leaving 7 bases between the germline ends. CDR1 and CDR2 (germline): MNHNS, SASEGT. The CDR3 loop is CASSEAPGYGYTF. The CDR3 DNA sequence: TGTGCCAGCAGTGAAGCCCCTGGGTATGGCTACACCTTC.

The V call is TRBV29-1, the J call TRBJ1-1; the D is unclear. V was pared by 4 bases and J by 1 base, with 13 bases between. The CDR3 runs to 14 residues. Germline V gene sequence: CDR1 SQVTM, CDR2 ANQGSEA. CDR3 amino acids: CSVAVIGENTEAFF. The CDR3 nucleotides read TGCAGCGTTGCGGTGATAGGAGAGAACACTGAAGCTTTCTTT.

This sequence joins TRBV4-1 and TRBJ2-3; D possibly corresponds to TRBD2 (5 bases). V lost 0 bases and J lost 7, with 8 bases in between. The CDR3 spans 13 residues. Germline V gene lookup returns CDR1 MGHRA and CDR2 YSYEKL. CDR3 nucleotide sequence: TGCGCCAGCAGCCAAGAAGGCGGGTATACGCAGTATTTT. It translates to CASSQEGGYTQYF.